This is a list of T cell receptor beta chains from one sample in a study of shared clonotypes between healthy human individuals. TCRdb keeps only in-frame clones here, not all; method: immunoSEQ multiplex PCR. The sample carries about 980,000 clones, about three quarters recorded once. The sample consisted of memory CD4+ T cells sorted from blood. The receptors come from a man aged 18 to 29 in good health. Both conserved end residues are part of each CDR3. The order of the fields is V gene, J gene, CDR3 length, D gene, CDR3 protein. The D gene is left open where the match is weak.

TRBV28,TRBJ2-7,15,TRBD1,CASSPYRGQTYEQYF
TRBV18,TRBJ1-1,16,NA,CASSPRNGAGGTEAFF
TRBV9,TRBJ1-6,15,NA,CASSPQDSWNSPLHF
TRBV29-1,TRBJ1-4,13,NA,CSVGRVSNEKLFF
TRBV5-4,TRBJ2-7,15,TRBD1,CASSWGTGGNYEQYF
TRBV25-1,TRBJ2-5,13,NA,CASSRPGTETQYF
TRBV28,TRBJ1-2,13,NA,CASSLAGNYGYTF
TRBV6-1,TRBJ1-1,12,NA,CASSELGNEAFF
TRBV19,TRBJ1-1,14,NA,CASSSSAAGTEAFF
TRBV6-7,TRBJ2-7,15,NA,CASIPMGGRTYEQYF
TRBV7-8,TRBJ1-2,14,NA,CASSLEQGFYGYTF
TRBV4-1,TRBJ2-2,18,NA,CASSQQGILPVDTGELFF
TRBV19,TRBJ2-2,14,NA,CASSSRINPGELFF
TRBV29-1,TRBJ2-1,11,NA,CSVPQGNEQFF
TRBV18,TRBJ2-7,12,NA,CASSTQSYEQYF
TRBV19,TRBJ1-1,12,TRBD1,CASSISRGEAFF
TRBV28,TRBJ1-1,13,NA,CASSPTLHPEAFF
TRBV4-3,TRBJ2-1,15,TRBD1,CASSLGQGAYNEQFF
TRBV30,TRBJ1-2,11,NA,CAWSVERLPTF
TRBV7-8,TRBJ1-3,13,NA,CASSFEGGNTIYF
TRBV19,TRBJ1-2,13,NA,CASQMDGRYGYTF
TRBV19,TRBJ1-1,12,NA,CASSIGAGKAFF
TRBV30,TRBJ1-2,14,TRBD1,CAWSRDRGGTGYTF
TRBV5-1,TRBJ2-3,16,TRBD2,CASSLGLADSTDTQYF
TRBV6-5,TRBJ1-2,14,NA,CASSYDVRLYGYTF
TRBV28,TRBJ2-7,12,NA,CASSLLRYEQYF
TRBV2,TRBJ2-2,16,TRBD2,CASSKRTSGNTGELFF
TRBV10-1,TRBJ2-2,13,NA,CASSERVTGELFF
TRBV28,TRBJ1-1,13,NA,CASVGWVRGEAFF
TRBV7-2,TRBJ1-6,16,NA,CASSPTLSRPNSPLHF
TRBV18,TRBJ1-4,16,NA,CASSPEGGRKNEKLFF
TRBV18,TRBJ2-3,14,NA,CASSPPGLRNTQYF
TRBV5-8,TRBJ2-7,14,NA,CASTPVGTWGEQYF
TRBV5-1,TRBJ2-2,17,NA,CASSSGQSFPNTGELFF
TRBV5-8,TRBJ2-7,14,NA,CASSLDSRTYEQYF
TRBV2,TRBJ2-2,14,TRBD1,CASGGQGGTGELFF